These 32 T cell receptor beta chains originate from one sample sequenced in a study of identical twins. In TCRdb, the 5' RACE reads were re-called with MiXCR into one record per CDR3 protein. The sample consists of 540,000 or so distinct CDR3 sequences, 20% to 25% of them appearing once. These data were also filed under a second study, of yellow fever vaccine responses in identical twins.

Sequencing used CD4+ T cells sorted from blood. Receptors were obtained from a woman under 30 in good health.

This clonotype has only a few counts. The chain joins TRBV4-1 to TRBJ2-1, with D perhaps matching TRBD1 (5 bases). The CDR3 contains 17 residues. The germline CDR1 and CDR2 sequences are MGHRA and YSYEKL. V was pared by 1 base and J by 5 bases, with 18 bases between. The CDR3 is CASSQGTLGRVDNEQFF. The CDR3 DNA follows: TGCGCCAGCAGCCAAGGAACCCTTGGCAGGGTGGACAATGAGCAGTTCTTC.

J is TRBJ2-3 and V is TRBV27; the D is unclear. Per germline, CDR1 MNHEY and CDR2 SMNVEV (reference sequence). Trimming pared 5 bases from V and 6 bases from J, leaving 9 bases between. The CDR3 extends over 12 amino acids. CDR3: CASSPRWDTQYF. Here the CDR3 DNA reads TGTGCCAGCAGTCCACGGTGGGATACGCAGTATTTT.

J is TRBJ2-7 and V is TRBV7-9; D is uncertain. This CDR3 is built from 13 residues. Germline lookup yields CDR1 SEHNR and CDR2 FQNEAQ (reference sequence). The germline V and J ends were trimmed by 0 bases and 3 bases, with 6 bases remaining between them. CDR3 DNA: TGTGCCAGCAGCTTAGCGTGGGACTACGAGCAGTACTTC. Its translation is CASSLAWDYEQYF.

The chain joins TRBV3-1 to TRBJ2-1; 8 bases align to TRBD2. This CDR3 comprises 15 residues. Germline CDR1 and CDR2: LGHDT and YNNKEL (reference sequence). With V trimmed by 3 bases and J by 7 bases, 8 bases remained unmatched. This CDR3 reads CASSQSSGVRNEQFF. For the CDR3, the DNA is TGTGCCAGCAGCCAGAGTAGCGGGGTCCGAAATGAGCAGTTCTTC.

This clonotype is a singleton in its sample. The rearrangement uses TRBV10-3 and TRBJ2-2; a possible D gene is TRBD2 (6 bases). From germline, CDR1 is ENHRY and CDR2 SYGVKD. Deletions cut 9 bases from V and 0 bases from J, with 14 bases between. This CDR3 has 15 residues. The CDR3 DNA sequence: TGTGCCATAAAGGGGTCGGGGGCGAACACCGGGGAGCTGTTTTTT. This codes for CAIKGSGANTGELFF.

The V and J genes are TRBV6-5 and TRBJ2-3, with 7 positions matching TRBD2. This CDR3 is built from 16 residues. The germline V gene encodes CDR1 MNHEY and CDR2 SVGAGI. After removal of 0 bases from V and 10 bases from J, the junction contained 13 bases not matched to a gene. The CDR3 loop is CASSYSSSGGGQAQYF. CDR3 coding DNA: TGTGCCAGCAGTTACTCGTCGAGTGGGGGAGGGCAGGCGCAGTATTTT.

This clonotype has just a few counts. The V and J genes are TRBV6-2 or TRBV6-3 and TRBJ2-2; 9 bases align to TRBD1. The CDR3 contains 15 residues. Germline CDR1 is MNHEY and CDR2 is SVGEGT. After removal of 6 bases from V and 4 bases from J, the junction contained 6 bases not matched to a gene. The chain's CDR3 is CASSNGQGTTGELFF. The DNA of the CDR3 is TGTGCCAGCAGCAATGGACAGGGGACCACCGGGGAGCTGTTTTTT.

The chain is built from TRBV27 and TRBJ2-2; the match to TRBD2 covers 8 bases. There are 17 residues in the CDR3. The junction had 16 bases not matched to a gene; V was cut back by 6 bases and J by 7 bases. Germline V gene data show CDR1 as MNHEY and CDR2 as SMNVEV (reference sequence). CDR3 residues: CASREQRERINGGELFF. CDR3 bases: TGTGCCAGCAGAGAGCAGCGGGAGAGGATTAATGGCGGGGAGCTGTTTTTT.

This clonotype was detected a few times. The chain links TRBV7-9 to TRBJ2-3; 9 nucleotides agree with TRBD2. Germline CDR1 and CDR2: SEHNR and FQNEAQ (reference sequence). This CDR3 contains 15 residues. Trimming cost V 1 base and J 6 bases; bases outside gene matches: 5. For the CDR3, the DNA is TGTGCCAGCAGCTTAGGAGCGGGAGGTTCCGATACGCAGTATTTT. Its protein is CASSLGAGGSDTQYF. The variable domain in full, with the rest retrieved from reference TRBV7-9 and TRBJ2-3, is DTGVSQNPRHKITKRGQNVTFRCDPISEHNRLYWYRQTLGQGPEFLTYFQNEAQLEKSRLLSDRFSAERPKGSFSTLEIQRTEQGDSAMYLCASSLGAGGSDTQYFGPGTRLTVL.

This chain uses TRBV20-1 with TRBJ2-1, with TRBD1 matching over 9 bases. This CDR3 is 13 amino acids long. J lost 9 bases, V lost 6 bases, and 9 bases had no gene match. CDR1 DFQATT and CDR2 SNEGSKA come from the germline V gene (reference sequence). The CDR3 DNA sequence: TGCAGTGCCCCCGGGGACAGGGACATTGAGCAGTTCTTC. It is translated as CSAPGDRDIEQFF.

The chain joins TRBV6-1 to TRBJ2-1, with 7 nucleotides matching TRBD1. Per the germline V gene, CDR1 is MNHNS and CDR2 is SASEGT. The J segment lost 6 bases and the V segment lost 6 bases, leaving 11 bases of the junction unmatched. The length of the CDR3 is 15 residues. The CDR3 bases are TGTGCCAGCAGAACCGACAGGGCCCAATCCAATGAGCAGTTCTTC. This sequence encodes CASRTDRAQSNEQFF.

The gene calls are TRBV12-3 or TRBV12-4 and TRBJ1-2; D call uncertain. With 6 bases removed from V and 5 bases from J, the gap between germline ends came to 16 bases. The CDR3 runs 14 residues. CDR3 in DNA: TGTGCCAGCAGCAATAGACACACGCTATATGGCTACACCTTC. Its translation: CASSNRHTLYGYTF.

This clonotype has only a few counts. J is TRBJ2-3 and V is TRBV9; 15 bases map to TRBD2. Germline-derived CDR1 and CDR2 are SGDLS and YYNGEE. The CDR3 spans 18 residues. The V and J ends lost 3 bases and 5 bases, in that order; junction bases with no gene match: 10. CDR3 DNA: TGTGCCAGCAGCGCCGAGGGACTAGCGGGAGGCGGGAAAGATACGCAGTATTTT. Translation gives CASSAEGLAGGGKDTQYF.

The chain joins TRBV5-1 to TRBJ2-4, with D possibly being TRBD1 (5 bases). CDR1 SGHRS and CDR2 YFSETQ come from the germline V gene. V shed 4 bases and J shed 3 bases, with 8 bases lying between them. The CDR3 is made up of 13 amino acids. The CDR3 DNA is TGCGCCAGCAGCGGGCAGGGCAAAAACATTCAGTACTTC. This encodes CASSGQGKNIQYF.

The chain employs TRBV24-1 and TRBJ2-1, with 11 bases identical to TRBD2. Trimming took 4 bases from V and 3 from J; bases not matched to a gene: 13. In germline, CDR1 is KGHDR, CDR2 SFDVKD. The CDR3 covers 19 residues. CDR3 in amino acids: CATSEMGLAEVFGYNEQFF. CDR3 nucleotides: TGTGCCACCAGTGAAATGGGACTAGCGGAAGTTTTTGGCTACAATGAGCAGTTCTTC.

The genes are TRBV4-2 and TRBJ2-3; TRBD2 aligns across 8 bases. V shed 4 bases, J shed 5 bases, and the junction held 11 bases outside the gene matches. The CDR3 has 16 residues. Germline CDR1 and CDR2: LGHNA and YNFKEQ. This chain's CDR3 is CASSPDGTRGLDTQYF. CDR3 coding DNA: TGTGCCAGCAGCCCTGACGGGACTAGAGGGTTAGATACGCAGTATTTT.

This chain connects TRBV6-1 to TRBJ2-1; D call uncertain. CDR1 is MNHNS and CDR2 is SASEGT in the germline V gene. The CDR3 is 12 residues long. The V gene lost 4 bases and the J gene lost 8 bases, with 9 bases spanning the gap. CDR3 residues: CASSVEYHEQFF. The DNA for the CDR3 is TGTGCCAGCAGTGTTGAGTACCATGAGCAGTTCTTC.

The chain employs TRBV29-1 and TRBJ1-5; D uncertain. This CDR3 is built from 12 residues. Germline V gives CDR1 SQVTM, CDR2 ANQGSEA. The V end was cut by 4 bases, the J end by 0 bases, with 4 bases between. The CDR3 sequence: CSVVPSNQPQHF. CDR3 in DNA: TGCAGCGTTGTCCCTAGCAATCAGCCCCAGCATTTT.

This clonotype was seen only a few times. V is TRBV20-1 and J is TRBJ1-1; D is unclear. Deletions cut 0 bases from V and 1 base from J, with 9 bases between. The CDR3 extends over 14 amino acids. Germline loops: CDR1 DFQATT, CDR2 SNEGSKA (reference sequence). The CDR3 loop is CSARDMSQNTEAFF. In nucleotides, the CDR3 is TGCAGTGCTAGAGATATGAGTCAGAACACTGAAGCTTTCTTT.

V is TRBV4-1 and J is TRBJ2-1; 9 nucleotides line up with TRBD1. With 5 bases clipped from V and 7 bases from J, the junction kept 9 bases outside the gene matches. CDR3 length: 15 residues. Germline V gene lookup returns CDR1 MGHRA and CDR2 YSYEKL. The chain's CDR3 is CASSSRTGELNEQFF. In nucleotides, the CDR3 is TGCGCCAGCAGCTCGCGGACAGGGGAATTAAATGAGCAGTTCTTC.

The rearrangement joins TRBV12-3 or TRBV12-4 to TRBJ1-1; D uncertain. The CDR3 is 11 amino acids. Deletions cut 7 bases from V and 5 bases from J, with 8 bases between. As DNA, the CDR3 is TGTGCCAGCAACGGACGGACTGAAGCTTTCTTT. It encodes CASNGRTEAFF.

About this clonotype: A much larger clone lies a single base off, so this may be a read error. The V call is TRBV2, the J call TRBJ2-3, with D unclear. Germline-derived CDR1 and CDR2 are SNHLY and FYNNEI. The CDR3 consists of 13 residues. The V end was cut by 8 bases, the J end by 3 bases, with 12 bases between. The CDR3 bases are TGTGCCAGCCTCGGCGTGGGGACAGATACGCAGTATTTT. This codes for CASLGVGTDTQYF.

This clonotype showed up just a few times. The V call is TRBV24-1, the J call TRBJ2-7, with 9 bases aligning to TRBD1. V shed 2 bases, J shed 0 bases, and the junction held 4 bases outside the gene matches. This CDR3 contains 16 residues. Germline values: CDR1 KGHDR, CDR2 SFDVKD. The CDR3 sequence: CATSDSGTGSSYEQYV. In DNA form, the CDR3 reads TGTGCCACCAGTGATTCGGGGACAGGGAGCTCCTACGAGCAGTACGTC.

This clonotype was seen more than once but under ten times. The rearrangement joins TRBV5-4 to TRBJ2-1; the match to TRBD2 covers 7 bases. This CDR3 region has 15 residues. Trimming took 5 bases from V and 7 from J; bases not matched to a gene: 12. Germline V gene lookup returns CDR1 SGHNT and CDR2 YYREEE (reference sequence). CDR3 protein: CASSRRGDLLNEQFF. The CDR3 coding sequence is TGTGCCAGCAGTCGACGGGGGGACCTTCTTAATGAGCAGTTCTTC.

The genes are TRBV7-3 and TRBJ2-7; no firm D call. Germline CDR1 SGHTA, CDR2 FQGTGA. V lost 5 bases and J 6 bases, leaving 14 bases between the germline ends. CDR3 length: 13 amino acids. In nucleotides, the CDR3 is TGTGCCAGCAGCCGCGACCATACGGGCGAGCAGTACTTC. This encodes CASSRDHTGEQYF.

This chain links TRBV20-1 with TRBJ2-2; D ambiguous. With 5 bases removed from V and 4 bases from J, the gap between germline ends came to 14 bases. The CDR3 spans 14 residues. The V gene's germline CDR1 is DFQATT and CDR2 SNEGSKA (reference sequence). The CDR3 nucleotides are TGCAGTGCTTCCCGGGCCTGTCGCACCGGGGAGCTGTTTTTT. Translating gives CSASRACRTGELFF.

The chain joins TRBV12-5 to TRBJ2-1, with TRBD2 matching over 9 bases. This CDR3 is built from 16 residues. The V and J ends lost 1 base and 10 bases, in that order; junction bases with no gene match: 11. CDR1 is LGHNT and CDR2 is FRNRAP in the germline V gene. The CDR3 reads CASGLEIGTSSIEQFF. For the CDR3, the DNA is TGTGCTAGTGGTTTGGAAATCGGGACTAGCAGTATCGAGCAGTTCTTC.

V usage is TRBV5-1 and J usage is TRBJ1-2; D gene uncertain. Germline assignment: CDR1 SGHRS and CDR2 YFSETQ. V was clipped by 4 bases and J by 4 bases, with 17 bases between them. The CDR3 loop spans 15 amino acids. CDR3 protein: CASSPADPASYGYTF. DNA of the CDR3: TGCGCCAGCAGCCCAGCCGACCCCGCTAGCTATGGCTACACCTTC.

This chain joins TRBV7-8 and TRBJ2-5, with D perhaps TRBD1 (5 bases). The V end was cut by 4 bases, the J end by 1 base, with 10 bases between. Germline V gene sequence: CDR1 SGHVS, CDR2 FQNEAQ. CDR3 length: 14 amino acids. The CDR3 DNA reads as TGTGCCAGCAGCTGGGGCGGAACCCAAGAGACCCAGTACTTC. Translating gives CASSWGGTQETQYF.

The rearrangement links TRBV20-1 to TRBJ1-2; no reliable D call. This CDR3 has 13 residues. V lost 3 bases and J lost 0, with 8 bases in between. Germline V CDR1 and CDR2: DFQATT, SNEGSKA (reference sequence). The CDR3 nucleotides are TGCAGTGCTAGGCACATGACTAACTATGGCTACACCTTC. Protein: CSARHMTNYGYTF.

The gene calls are TRBV12-3 or TRBV12-4 and TRBJ1-5; D is unresolved. This CDR3 spans 17 amino acids. V was pared by 6 bases and J by 1 base, with 19 bases between. Written as DNA, the CDR3 is TGTGCCAGCAGCCGGAGGACCCCTGTTTGGAGCAATCAGCCCCAGCATTTT. Protein product: CASSRRTPVWSNQPQHF.

The chain joins TRBV7-6 to TRBJ1-4; the match to TRBD1 covers 11 bases. There are 15 residues in the CDR3. CDR1 and CDR2 from the germline V gene are SGHVS and FNYEAQ. J was trimmed by 7 bases and V by 0 bases; bases with no gene match: 1. CDR3 in amino acids: CASSLADRGREKLFF. For the CDR3, the DNA is TGTGCCAGCAGCTTAGCGGACAGGGGGCGTGAAAAACTGTTTTTT.